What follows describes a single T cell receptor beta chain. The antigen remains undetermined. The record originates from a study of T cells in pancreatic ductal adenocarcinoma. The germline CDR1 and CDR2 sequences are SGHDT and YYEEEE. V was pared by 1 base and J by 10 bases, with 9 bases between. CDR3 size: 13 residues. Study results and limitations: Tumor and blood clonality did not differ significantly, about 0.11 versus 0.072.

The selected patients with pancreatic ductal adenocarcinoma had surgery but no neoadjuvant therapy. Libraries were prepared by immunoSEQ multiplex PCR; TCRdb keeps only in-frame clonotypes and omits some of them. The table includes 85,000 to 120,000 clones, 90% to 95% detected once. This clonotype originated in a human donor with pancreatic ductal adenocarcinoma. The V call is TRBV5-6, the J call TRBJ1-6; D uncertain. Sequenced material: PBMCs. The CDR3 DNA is TGTGCCAGCAGCTTGATTGCGGGATCACCCCTCCACTTT. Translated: CASSLIAGSPLHF.